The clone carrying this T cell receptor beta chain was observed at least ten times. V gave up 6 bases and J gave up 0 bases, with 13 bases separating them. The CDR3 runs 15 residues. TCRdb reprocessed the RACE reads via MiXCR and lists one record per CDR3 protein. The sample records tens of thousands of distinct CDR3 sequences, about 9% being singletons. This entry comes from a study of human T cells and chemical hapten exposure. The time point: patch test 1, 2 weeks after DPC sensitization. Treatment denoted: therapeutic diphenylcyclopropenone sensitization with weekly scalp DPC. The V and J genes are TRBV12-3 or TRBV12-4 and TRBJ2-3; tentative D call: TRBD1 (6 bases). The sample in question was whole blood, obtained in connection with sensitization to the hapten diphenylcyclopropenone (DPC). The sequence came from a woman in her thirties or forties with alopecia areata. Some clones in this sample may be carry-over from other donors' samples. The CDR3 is CASRTAGVSTDTQYF. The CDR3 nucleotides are TGTGCCAGCAGGACAGCAGGGGTTAGCACAGATACGCAGTATTTT.